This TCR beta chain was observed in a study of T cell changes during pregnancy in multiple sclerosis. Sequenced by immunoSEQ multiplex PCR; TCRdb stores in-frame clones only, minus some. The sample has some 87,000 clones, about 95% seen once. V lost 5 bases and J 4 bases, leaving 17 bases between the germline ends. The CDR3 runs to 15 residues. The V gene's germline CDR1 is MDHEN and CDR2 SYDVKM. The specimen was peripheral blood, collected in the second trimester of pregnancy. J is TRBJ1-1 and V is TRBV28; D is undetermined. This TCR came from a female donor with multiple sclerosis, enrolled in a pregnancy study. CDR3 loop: CASSLTPGRFTEAFF. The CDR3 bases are TGTGCCAGCAGTCTTACCCCGGGTAGGTTCACTGAAGCTTTCTTT.